The T cell receptor (beta chain) described here comes from a study of blood T cell repertoires in COVID-19. Across the study: COVID-19 samples from acute and convalescent phases originated in the United States, Italy and Spain. Sources were T cells, B-cell-depleted T cells, or PBMCs; the material itself was cDNA or gDNA.

Germline lookup yields CDR1 LNHNV and CDR2 YYDKDF (reference sequence). V dropped 3 bases and J dropped 0; count of bases not matched to a gene: 7. This CDR3 is 17 amino acids long. Authors' data handling: Amplifying reference gene primers gave estimates of nucleated cell counts. TCRdb's table, derived via immunoSEQ multiplex PCR, lists solely in-frame clones and lacks some. For V, J and clone size, that table is used; D and trimming come from the DNA. The table records around 70,000 clones, 90% of them present only once. In its sample, this clone was seen a few times. Sequencing input: peripheral blood. The rearrangement joins TRBV15 to TRBJ2-1, with TRBD2 matching 8 bases. The origin of this receptor is a man aged 45 to 65 with acute or convalescent COVID-19. DNA of the CDR3: TGTGCCACCAGCAGGACTAGCGTATACCCCTCCTACAATGAGCAGTTCTTC. Protein sequence: CATSRTSVYPSYNEQFF.